This entry concerns a single T cell receptor beta chain. This record comes from a study of CDR3 diversity in severe acne. TCRdb reanalysed the PCR reads using MiXCR and keeps one entry per CDR3 protein. The sample lists under 100,000 distinct CDR3 sequences, around 50% occurring once. The material sequenced was blood. The receptor was derived from a male donor in good health, serving as a control.

DNA for the CDR3: TGTGCCAGCAGCTATGGACACCTACAAGAGACCCAGTACTTC. It is translated as CASSYGHLQETQYF. The J gene is TRBJ2-5, the V gene TRBV7-9, with D tentatively TRBD1 (5 bases). The CDR3 has 14 residues. Looked up from germline, CDR1 is SEHNR and CDR2 is FQNEAQ (reference sequence). V lost 4 bases and J lost 2, with 11 bases in between.